These T cell receptor beta chains were read from a single sample in a study of graft-versus-host responses after intestinal transplantation. The antigens these receptors bind are not known. TCRdb's copy holds only in-frame clones and misses some; the assay was immunoSEQ multiplex PCR. The sample carries over 65,000 clones, approximately 89% recorded once. Sequences were derived from unstimulated CD8+ T cells sorted from spleen or lymph node cells, sampled before transplant. These receptors were collected from a human donor who was the organ donor for an intestinal transplant. CDR3s include the opening cysteine and the closing phenylalanine or tryptophan. Fields, in order: V gene, D gene, J gene, clone size, CDR3 protein, CDR3 DNA. A D gene is named only where the DNA matches it firmly. Clone sizes are given selectively: once, few, many, or a class where the clone is expanded.

V gene: TRBV12-5
D gene: TRBD1
J gene: TRBJ1-2
clone size: NA
CDR3 protein: CASGLPRQGANYGYTF
CDR3 DNA: TGTGCTAGTGGCCTACCTCGGCAGGGGGCTAACTATGGCTACACCTTC

V gene: TRBV9
D gene: NA
J gene: TRBJ1-1
clone size: NA
CDR3 protein: CASSVGRNAQDTEAFF
CDR3 DNA: TGTGCCAGCAGCGTAGGCAGGAACGCCCAGGACACTGAAGCTTTCTTT

V gene: TRBV5-1
D gene: TRBD1
J gene: TRBJ2-2
clone size: NA
CDR3 protein: CASSLEDRGSTGELFF
CDR3 DNA: TGCGCCAGCAGCTTGGAGGACAGGGGTTCGACCGGGGAGCTGTTTTTT

V gene: TRBV28
D gene: NA
J gene: TRBJ1-3
clone size: NA
CDR3 protein: CASSRPGNTIYF
CDR3 DNA: TGTGCCAGCAGTAGGCCTGGAAACACCATATATTTT

V gene: TRBV9
D gene: TRBD1
J gene: TRBJ2-7
clone size: NA
CDR3 protein: CASSPRTGGGSYEQYF
CDR3 DNA: TGTGCCAGCAGCCCCCGCACAGGGGGCGGCTCCTACGAGCAGTACTTC

V gene: TRBV7-6
D gene: TRBD2
J gene: TRBJ2-1
clone size: NA
CDR3 protein: CASSSSGVNEQFF
CDR3 DNA: TGTGCCAGCAGCTCCAGCGGGGTTAATGAGCAGTTCTTC

V gene: TRBV5-1
D gene: NA
J gene: TRBJ2-7
clone size: NA
CDR3 protein: CASSLASVSYEQYF
CDR3 DNA: TGCGCCAGCAGCTTGGCCAGCGTTTCCTACGAGCAGTACTTC

V gene: TRBV5-1
D gene: NA
J gene: TRBJ1-2
clone size: NA
CDR3 protein: CASSPDLYGYTF
CDR3 DNA: TGCGCCAGCAGTCCAGACCTCTATGGCTACACCTTC

V gene: TRBV7-9
D gene: TRBD1
J gene: TRBJ1-2
clone size: NA
CDR3 protein: CASSTTGDLNYGYTF
CDR3 DNA: TGTGCCAGCAGCACAACAGGGGACCTTAACTATGGCTACACCTTC

V gene: TRBV4-1
D gene: TRBD1
J gene: TRBJ2-7
clone size: NA
CDR3 protein: CASSPGTGWTYEQYF
CDR3 DNA: TGCGCCAGCAGCCCCGGGACAGGGTGGACCTACGAGCAGTACTTC

V gene: TRBV4-1
D gene: NA
J gene: TRBJ2-7
clone size: NA
CDR3 protein: CASSQEGQPLLSYEQYF
CDR3 DNA: TGCGCCAGCAGCCAAGAGGGGCAACCCCTACTCTCCTACGAGCAGTACTTC

V gene: TRBV7-9
D gene: TRBD2
J gene: TRBJ2-1
clone size: NA
CDR3 protein: CASSFLAGVADEQFF
CDR3 DNA: TGTGCCAGCAGCTTCCTAGCGGGAGTGGCGGATGAGCAGTTCTTC

V gene: TRBV11-3
D gene: NA
J gene: TRBJ2-7
clone size: NA
CDR3 protein: CASSAHPGDEQYF
CDR3 DNA: TGTGCCAGCAGCGCACACCCGGGTGACGAGCAGTACTTC

V gene: TRBV6-5
D gene: NA
J gene: TRBJ2-2
clone size: NA
CDR3 protein: CASRPQSTGELFF
CDR3 DNA: TGTGCCAGCAGACCTCAGTCCACCGGGGAGCTGTTTTTT

V gene: TRBV2
D gene: TRBD1
J gene: TRBJ2-1
clone size: once
CDR3 protein: CASRPGQGYNEQFF
CDR3 DNA: TGTGCCAGCAGACCCGGACAGGGCTACAATGAGCAGTTCTTC

V gene: TRBV5-4
D gene: NA
J gene: TRBJ2-1
clone size: NA
CDR3 protein: CASRPGSYNEQFF
CDR3 DNA: TGTGCCAGCAGACCAGGGTCATACAATGAGCAGTTCTTC

V gene: TRBV5-5
D gene: NA
J gene: TRBJ1-2
clone size: NA
CDR3 protein: CASSSKRRGYTF
CDR3 DNA: TGTGCCAGCAGCTCTAAGAGGCGCGGCTACACCTTC

V gene: TRBV7-9
D gene: NA
J gene: TRBJ2-3
clone size: NA
CDR3 protein: CASSLDSFSLNTDTQYF
CDR3 DNA: TGTGCCAGCAGCTTGGACTCCTTCAGCCTCAACACAGATACGCAGTATTTT

V gene: TRBV5-1
D gene: NA
J gene: TRBJ2-1
clone size: once
CDR3 protein: CASSPGTGFDEQFF
CDR3 DNA: TGCGCCAGCAGCCCTGGTACAGGGTTCGATGAGCAGTTCTTC

V gene: TRBV6-1
D gene: TRBD2
J gene: TRBJ2-1
clone size: NA
CDR3 protein: CASSEGTSGGNEQFF
CDR3 DNA: TGTGCCAGCAGTGAAGGGACTAGCGGTGGCAATGAGCAGTTCTTC

V gene: TRBV13
D gene: NA
J gene: TRBJ1-1
clone size: NA
CDR3 protein: CASSLRLGAEAFF
CDR3 DNA: TGTGCCAGCAGCCTCCGTTTGGGAGCGGAAGCTTTCTTT

V gene: TRBV29-1
D gene: NA
J gene: TRBJ2-7
clone size: once
CDR3 protein: CSGWTDYEQYF
CDR3 DNA: TGCAGCGGTTGGACAGACTACGAGCAGTACTTC

V gene: TRBV5-5
D gene: NA
J gene: TRBJ2-5
clone size: NA
CDR3 protein: CASSLSGDIQETQYF
CDR3 DNA: TGTGCCAGCAGCTTGTCAGGGGACATCCAAGAGACCCAGTACTTC

V gene: TRBV4-1
D gene: TRBD1
J gene: TRBJ1-2
clone size: NA
CDR3 protein: CASSLDRELVYGYTF
CDR3 DNA: TGCGCCAGCAGCCTAGACAGGGAGTTAGTCTATGGCTACACCTTC

V gene: TRBV6-6
D gene: NA
J gene: TRBJ1-2
clone size: once
CDR3 protein: CASSYSHLEDYGYTF
CDR3 DNA: TGTGCCAGCAGTTACTCGCACCTCGAGGACTATGGCTACACCTTC

V gene: TRBV5-4
D gene: NA
J gene: TRBJ2-1
clone size: NA
CDR3 protein: CASSRLGQEEQFF
CDR3 DNA: TGTGCCAGCAGCCGACTAGGGCAGGAAGAGCAGTTCTTC

V gene: TRBV7-9
D gene: NA
J gene: TRBJ2-7
clone size: NA
CDR3 protein: CASSPDKPYEQYF
CDR3 DNA: TGTGCCAGCAGCCCGGACAAACCCTACGAGCAGTACTTC

V gene: TRBV5-6
D gene: TRBD2
J gene: TRBJ2-2
clone size: NA
CDR3 protein: CASSFWLAGTGELFF
CDR3 DNA: TGTGCCAGCAGCTTTTGGCTAGCGGGCACCGGGGAGCTGTTTTTT

V gene: TRBV29-1
D gene: NA
J gene: TRBJ2-2
clone size: once
CDR3 protein: CSVQRQGTRTQNTGELFF
CDR3 DNA: TGCAGCGTCCAAAGACAGGGGACTAGAACACAGAACACCGGGGAGCTGTTTTTT

V gene: TRBV9
D gene: NA
J gene: TRBJ2-7
clone size: NA
CDR3 protein: CASSTRPLQGQPGYEQYF
CDR3 DNA: TGTGCCAGCAGCACTCGACCGCTCCAAGGACAACCGGGCTACGAGCAGTACTTC

V gene: TRBV6-5
D gene: NA
J gene: TRBJ1-2
clone size: NA
CDR3 protein: CASSDNTPNYGYTF
CDR3 DNA: TGTGCCAGCAGCGATAATACACCCAACTATGGCTACACCTTC

V gene: TRBV5-1
D gene: NA
J gene: TRBJ1-2
clone size: NA
CDR3 protein: CASRVLWGRGYIGYTF
CDR3 DNA: TGCGCCAGCAGAGTGTTGTGGGGGCGCGGGTATATTGGCTACACCTTC

V gene: TRBV4-1
D gene: NA
J gene: TRBJ1-6
clone size: NA
CDR3 protein: CASSRGLLGRYNSPLHF
CDR3 DNA: TGCGCCAGCAGCCGGGGACTCCTCGGACGCTATAATTCACCCCTCCACTTT

V gene: TRBV5-4
D gene: NA
J gene: TRBJ2-5
clone size: once
CDR3 protein: CASSYRTAQETQYF
CDR3 DNA: TGTGCCAGCAGCTACCGGACAGCACAAGAGACCCAGTACTTC

V gene: TRBV11-1
D gene: NA
J gene: TRBJ2-2
clone size: NA
CDR3 protein: CASSPPGTYTGELFF
CDR3 DNA: TGTGCCAGCAGCCCCCCCGGGACTTACACCGGGGAGCTGTTTTTT

V gene: TRBV13
D gene: NA
J gene: TRBJ1-3
clone size: once
CDR3 protein: CASSLRGVSGNTIYF
CDR3 DNA: TGTGCCAGCAGCTTAAGAGGGGTCTCTGGAAACACCATATATTTT

V gene: TRBV5-1
D gene: NA
J gene: TRBJ2-1
clone size: NA
CDR3 protein: CASNSYNEQFF
CDR3 DNA: TGCGCCAGCAATAGTTACAATGAGCAGTTCTTC

V gene: TRBV11-3
D gene: TRBD2
J gene: TRBJ2-2
clone size: once
CDR3 protein: CASSGGLADANTGELFF
CDR3 DNA: TGTGCCAGCAGCGGCGGACTAGCGGACGCGAACACCGGGGAGCTGTTTTTT

V gene: TRBV4-1
D gene: NA
J gene: TRBJ1-1
clone size: NA
CDR3 protein: CASSQVAALNTEAFF
CDR3 DNA: TGCGCCAGCAGCCAAGTGGCGGCTCTGAACACTGAAGCTTTCTTT

V gene: TRBV27
D gene: NA
J gene: TRBJ2-7
clone size: NA
CDR3 protein: CASSSGFSEQYF
CDR3 DNA: TGTGCCAGCAGTTCGGGGTTTTCTGAGCAGTACTTC

V gene: TRBV6-6
D gene: NA
J gene: TRBJ1-5
clone size: NA
CDR3 protein: CASSLGLAYGNQPQHF
CDR3 DNA: TGTGCCAGCAGTCTGGGTCTCGCATATGGCAATCAGCCCCAGCATTTT

V gene: TRBV5-6
D gene: NA
J gene: TRBJ2-2
clone size: medium-sized
CDR3 protein: CASSGAGLTDTGELFF
CDR3 DNA: TGTGCCAGCAGCGGAGCGGGTCTTACGGACACCGGGGAGCTGTTTTTT

V gene: TRBV29-1
D gene: NA
J gene: TRBJ2-1
clone size: NA
CDR3 protein: CSVPGTVYNEQFF
CDR3 DNA: TGCAGCGTCCCAGGGACGGTGTACAATGAGCAGTTCTTC

V gene: TRBV19
D gene: NA
J gene: TRBJ1-5
clone size: NA
CDR3 protein: CASSMSGANQPQHF
CDR3 DNA: TGTGCCAGTAGTATGTCGGGGGCAAATCAGCCCCAGCATTTT

V gene: TRBV7-8
D gene: NA
J gene: TRBJ1-2
clone size: NA
CDR3 protein: CASSWKDANYGYTF
CDR3 DNA: TGTGCCAGCAGCTGGAAGGATGCTAACTATGGCTACACCTTC

V gene: TRBV29-1
D gene: TRBD1
J gene: TRBJ2-1
clone size: NA
CDR3 protein: CSVEGDRGDHYNEQFF
CDR3 DNA: TGCAGCGTTGAAGGGGACAGGGGCGATCACTACAATGAGCAGTTCTTC

V gene: TRBV27
D gene: NA
J gene: TRBJ1-2
clone size: NA
CDR3 protein: CASSLTRSGSYGYTF
CDR3 DNA: TGTGCCAGCAGTTTAACGAGATCGGGGAGCTATGGCTACACCTTC

V gene: TRBV6-1
D gene: NA
J gene: TRBJ2-7
clone size: NA
CDR3 protein: CASSSYPQMGSEQYF
CDR3 DNA: TGTGCCAGCAGTTCCTACCCCCAAATGGGCTCCGAGCAGTACTTC